This T cell receptor beta chain was recorded in a study of somatic mutations in cytotoxic T cells in rheumatoid arthritis. Sequencing used immunoSEQ multiplex PCR; TCRdb keeps in-frame clones, though not all of them. The table has 23,000 or so clones, roughly 74% seen once. The ends lost 5 bases at V and 2 bases at J; junction bases unmatched: 5. CDR3 length: 16 residues. The germline V gene has CDR1 SGHRS and CDR2 YFSETQ. The chain has TRBV5-1 and TRBJ2-1, with 12 bases fitting TRBD2. Sample: CD8+ T cells sorted from blood. The TCR sequence derives from a woman aged 18-29 years in good health. CDR3 nucleotide sequence: TGCGCCAGCAGACCACCTAGCGGGGGGGCCTACAATGAGCAGTTCTTC. It translates to CASRPPSGGAYNEQFF.